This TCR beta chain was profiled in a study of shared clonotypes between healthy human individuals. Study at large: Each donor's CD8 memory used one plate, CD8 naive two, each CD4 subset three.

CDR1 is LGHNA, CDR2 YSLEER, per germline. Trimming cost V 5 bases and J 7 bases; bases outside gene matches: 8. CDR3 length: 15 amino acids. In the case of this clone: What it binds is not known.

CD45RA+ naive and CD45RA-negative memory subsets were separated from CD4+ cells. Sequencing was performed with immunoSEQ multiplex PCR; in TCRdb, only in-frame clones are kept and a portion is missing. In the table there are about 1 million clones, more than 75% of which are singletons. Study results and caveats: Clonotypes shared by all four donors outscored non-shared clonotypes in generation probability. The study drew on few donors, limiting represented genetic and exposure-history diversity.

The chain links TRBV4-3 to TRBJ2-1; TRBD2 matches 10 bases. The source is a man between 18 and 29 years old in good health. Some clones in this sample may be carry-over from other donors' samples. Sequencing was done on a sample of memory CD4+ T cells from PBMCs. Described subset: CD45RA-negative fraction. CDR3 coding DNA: TGCGCCAGCAGCGCGTCTAGCGGGAGTTCAAATGAGCAGTTCTTC. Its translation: CASSASSGSSNEQFF.